The next 29 T cell receptor beta chains were all read from a single sample in a study of T cells in Graves' hyperthyroidism and ophthalmopathy. It was RNA transcripts that yielded the amplified TCR beta CDR3 regions. Primed by the HTBI set, a first-round RT-PCR was run on the TCR CDR3. TCRdb re-derived calls from the multiplex PCR reads in MiXCR, one entry per CDR3 protein. Among some 250,000 distinct CDR3 sequences listed, less than 15% were seen once. The sample comprised blood. These receptors all come from a woman aged 40 to 50 with Graves' hyperthyroidism that later progressed to Graves' ophthalmopathy.

There are many counts of this clonotype. The chain carries TRBV20-1 and TRBJ1-1; no clear D. The CDR3 covers 14 residues. The ends were cut back, 6 bases at V and 1 base at J, with 15 bases in the middle. CDR1 is DFQATT, CDR2 SNEGSKA, per germline (reference sequence). The CDR3 is CSAVVFGRNTEAFF. The DNA for the CDR3 is TGCAGTGCCGTCGTTTTCGGCAGGAACACTGAAGCTTTCTTT.

This clonotype was seen many times. This rearrangement joins TRBV14 to TRBJ2-7; TRBD1 or TRBD2 may be the D gene (5 bases each). The CDR3 runs to 14 residues. The germline V gene encodes CDR1 SGHDN and CDR2 FVKESK. V was cut by 1 base and J by 4 bases, with 11 bases left in between. CDR3 region: CASSQGRWGYEQYF. CDR3 nucleotide sequence: TGTGCCAGCAGCCAAGGCCGTTGGGGGTACGAGCAGTACTTC.

This clonotype was seen ten or more times. This chain uses TRBV6-2 or TRBV6-3 with TRBJ2-1; possibly TRBD2 for D (6 bases). The CDR3 has 16 residues. Germline V lookup: CDR1 MNHEY, CDR2 SVGEGT. The V end lost 2 bases, the J end lost 8 bases, and 19 bases lay between the germline ends. The CDR3 bases are TGTGCCAGCAGTTACCAGGGTGAGACTAGTATGGATGAGCAGTTCTTC. The encoded protein is CASSYQGETSMDEQFF.

This clonotype occurred a few times. This sequence may be a read error, since a much larger clone differs from it by one base. The chain employs TRBV3-1 and TRBJ2-6, with D unclear. The CDR3 runs to 13 residues. Germline CDR1 and CDR2: LGHDT and YNNKEL (reference sequence). V lost 6 bases and J lost 0, with 3 bases in between. CDR3 loop: CASSSSGANVLTF. The CDR3 DNA reads TGTGCCAGCAGTAGCTCTGGGGCCAACGTCCTGACTTTC.

This clonotype showed up many times. The V gene is TRBV6-1, the J gene TRBJ2-3; possibly TRBD2 for D (6 bases). Trimming stripped 2 bases from V and 5 bases from J, with 14 bases between. This CDR3 is 15 amino acids long. Germline V gives CDR1 MNHNS, CDR2 SASEGT. The DNA for the CDR3 is TGTGCCAGCAGTGAATCTTTTGAGGGAGGAGATACGCAGTATTTT. This codes for CASSESFEGGDTQYF.

V is TRBV11-3 and J is TRBJ2-7; 13 positions match TRBD2. The CDR3 runs to 15 residues. Unmatched junction bases numbered 6, after V lost 4 bases and J lost 6 bases. CDR1 is SGHNT and CDR2 is YENEEA in the germline V gene. As DNA, the CDR3 is TGTGCCAGCAGCTCCAGGACTAGCGGGAGTTCCGAGCAGTACTTC. It encodes CASSSRTSGSSEQYF.

This clonotype was counted at least ten times. This rearrangement joins TRBV13 to TRBJ2-7, with unresolved D. CDR1 PRHDT and CDR2 FYEKMQ come from the germline V gene (reference sequence). Deletions cut 0 bases from V and 6 bases from J, with 12 bases between. The CDR3 consists of 14 residues. CDR3 DNA sequence: TGTGCCAGCAGCTTAGGCGCGGTAACGGGCGAGCAGTACTTC. Amino acids: CASSLGAVTGEQYF.

This clonotype was counted a few times. V gene TRBV20-1 combines with J gene TRBJ2-3; 7 bases align to TRBD2. Germline loops: CDR1 DFQATT, CDR2 SNEGSKA (reference sequence). The CDR3 extends over 16 amino acids. After removal of 0 bases from V and 4 bases from J, the junction contained 10 bases not matched to a gene. CDR3 nucleotides: TGCAGTGCTAGAGAAGAGGGAGGCGGGAGCCCAGATACGCAGTATTTT. Its translation is CSAREEGGGSPDTQYF.

In its sample, this clonotype was seen many times. The chain joins TRBV5-6 to TRBJ2-7; possible D gene TRBD1, 6 bases. The germline V and J ends were trimmed by 5 bases and 0 bases, with 15 bases remaining between them. The CDR3 sequence is 15 residues long. Germline CDR1 and CDR2: SGHDT and YYEEEE. In DNA, the CDR3 is TGTGCCAGCAGTCCTCTGGGGGCAGTCTCCTACGAGCAGTACTTC. It codes for CASSPLGAVSYEQYF. Using reference TRBV5-6 and TRBJ2-7 for the parts outside the CDR3, the full variable domain is DAGVTQSPTHLIKTRGQQVTLRCSPKSGHDTVSWYQQALGQGPQFIFQYYEEEERQRGNFPDRFSGHQFPNYSSELNVNALLLGDSALYLCASSPLGAVSYEQYFGPGTRLTVT.

This clonotype was counted many times. The chain employs TRBV12-3 or TRBV12-4 and TRBJ2-5; TRBD2 might be the D (5 bases). V was trimmed by 5 bases and J by 5 bases, leaving 9 bases between them. This CDR3 is built from 12 residues. This CDR3 is CASSPTTETQYF. In nucleotides, the CDR3 is TGTGCCAGCAGTCCGACTACGGAGACCCAGTACTTC.

A word on this clonotype: Germline is not matched at one junction end, which may reflect a read error. V gene TRBV6-1 combines with J gene TRBJ2-1; tentative D call: TRBD2 (6 bases). CDR1 is MNHNS, CDR2 SASEGT, per germline. The CDR3 contains 13 residues. The CDR3 loop is CGSRPSAYNEQFF. The CDR3 region has the DNA TGTGGCAGCAGGCCTAGCGCCTACAATGAGCAGTTCTTC.

To note about this clonotype: A much larger clone lies one base from this, so it may be a read error. The rearrangement joins TRBV28 to TRBJ2-7; tentatively, D is TRBD2 (6 bases). CDR1 is MDHEN and CDR2 is SYDVKM in the germline V gene. The CDR3 extends over 16 amino acids. The CDR3 DNA is TGTGTCAGCAGAACCCCGTTGGAGGGTAATTTTTACGAGCAGTACTTC. This encodes CVSRTPLEGNFYEQYF.

This clonotype occurred many times. J is TRBJ2-1 and V is TRBV10-3, with unresolved D. Germline-derived CDR1 and CDR2 are ENHRY and SYGVKD. The CDR3 is 13 amino acids. V was pared by 4 bases and J by 5 bases, with 9 bases between. The CDR3 DNA reads as TGTGCCATCAGTGTATTAGGAAACAATGAGCAGTTCTTC. Translation: CAISVLGNNEQFF.

This chain uses TRBV14 with TRBJ2-3, with a possible D match to TRBD2 (7 bases). Trimming cost V 4 bases and J 6 bases, with 11 bases left between them. The length of the CDR3 is 13 residues. CDR1 and CDR2 from the germline V gene are SGHDN and FVKESK. Here the CDR3 DNA reads TGTGCCAGCAGCCGGGGGGGCGCCGATACGCAGTATTTT. It codes for CASSRGGADTQYF.

This clonotype has ten or more counts. V and J are TRBV20-1 and TRBJ2-7, with 8 positions matching TRBD1. J was trimmed by 7 bases and V by 1 base; bases with no gene match: 18. Germline values: CDR1 DFQATT, CDR2 SNEGSKA (reference sequence). This CDR3 is 17 amino acids long. CDR3 residues: CSARGSVVLDRAEEQYF. As DNA, the CDR3 is TGCAGTGCTAGAGGGAGCGTAGTTCTGGACAGGGCGGAGGAGCAGTACTTC.

Ten or more counts support this clonotype. This chain links TRBV30 with TRBJ2-2; no clear D gene. The CDR3 has 13 amino acids. V lost 4 bases and J 1 base, leaving 7 bases between the germline ends. The V gene's germline CDR1 is GTSNPN and CDR2 SVGIG (reference sequence). In DNA, the CDR3 is TGTGCCTGGATTGCTATGAACACCGGGGAGCTGTTTTTT. This gives the protein CAWIAMNTGELFF.

In its sample, this clonotype was seen many times. The CDR3 loop is CASSAAGFATEAFF. The CDR3 nucleotides are TGTGCCAGCAGCGCGGCAGGGTTTGCCACTGAAGCTTTCTTT. V gene TRBV9 combines with J gene TRBJ1-1, with a possible D match to TRBD1 (5 bases). Germline assignment: CDR1 SGDLS and CDR2 YYNGEE. The germline V and J ends were trimmed by 3 bases and 4 bases, with 13 bases remaining between them. The CDR3 length is 14 residues.

This clonotype was recorded many times. The rearrangement joins TRBV12-3 or TRBV12-4 to TRBJ2-7; 9 bases are a match to TRBD1. CDR3 size: 16 residues. The ends lost 5 bases at V and 5 bases at J; junction bases unmatched: 13. The DNA of the CDR3 is TGTGCCAGCAGTCCCGGGTGGGGGACAGGGAAAGACGAGCAGTACTTC. Translated, it gives CASSPGWGTGKDEQYF.

This rearrangement joins TRBV12-3 or TRBV12-4 to TRBJ1-6; D perhaps matches TRBD1 (6 bases). This CDR3 has 15 residues. V was shortened by 2 bases and J by 8 bases, with 13 bases between the two germline ends. The CDR3 loop is CASSLMGPGDSPLHF. In nucleotides, the CDR3 is TGTGCCAGCAGTTTAATGGGCCCAGGGGATTCACCCCTCCACTTT.

This clonotype was recorded once. The chain links TRBV11-2 to TRBJ2-5; TRBD1 agrees at 8 bases. Germline loops: CDR1 SGHAT, CDR2 FQNNGV. This CDR3 has 15 residues. V lost 5 bases, J lost 5 bases, and 10 bases stayed unmatched. The CDR3 DNA sequence: TGTGCCAGCAGCCGGACAGGGATCTTCGTGGAGACCCAGTACTTC. Translated: CASSRTGIFVETQYF. The full variable domain, its missing parts supplied by reference TRBV11-2 and TRBJ2-5, is EAGVAQSPRYKIIEKRQSVAFWCNPISGHATLYWYQQILGQGPKLLIQFQNNGVVDDSQLPKDRFSAERLKGVDSTLKIQPAKLEDSAVYLCASSRTGIFVETQYFGPGTRLLVL.

This clonotype was seen repeatedly, ten times or more. This chain joins TRBV9 and TRBJ2-1, with 8 bases matching TRBD2. V dropped 0 bases and J dropped 2; count of bases not matched to a gene: 4. CDR3 length: 16 amino acids. The germline V gene encodes CDR1 SGDLS and CDR2 YYNGEE. The CDR3 region is CASSVGGLVTYNEQFF. In nucleotides, the CDR3 is TGTGCCAGCAGCGTAGGGGGACTAGTTACCTACAATGAGCAGTTCTTC.

This clonotype occurred many times. The rearrangement links TRBV24-1 to TRBJ2-1, with a tentative D call TRBD2 (5 bases). Trimming took off 0 bases at V and 8 bases at J, with 19 bases between the two ends. The CDR3 has 17 amino acids. Germline values: CDR1 KGHDR, CDR2 SFDVKD. The CDR3 DNA is TGTGCCACCAGTGATTTGTCCCCGAGCGGCCCCGGGGATGAGCAGTTCTTC. As protein: CATSDLSPSGPGDEQFF.

A few counts support this clonotype. The chain has TRBV9 and TRBJ2-5, with D possibly TRBD2 on 6 matching bases. The CDR3 is 16 residues long. Trimming removed 0 bases at V and 5 bases at J, with 17 bases between. Germline V gene data show CDR1 as SGDLS and CDR2 as YYNGEE. The CDR3 region is CASSVERGNLGETQYF. DNA for the CDR3: TGTGCCAGCAGCGTAGAACGGGGGAACCTTGGGGAGACCCAGTACTTC.

This clonotype was observed many times. The chain combines TRBV3-1 with TRBJ2-7, with TRBD1 identical over 11 bases. Losses at the gene ends were 4 bases for V and 5 bases for J; bases not matched to a gene: 7. CDR3 length: 15 residues. Germline V lookup: CDR1 LGHDT, CDR2 YNNKEL (reference sequence). CDR3 in amino acids: CASSPTGQGVHEQYF. In DNA, the CDR3 is TGTGCCAGCAGCCCGACGGGACAGGGGGTCCACGAGCAGTACTTC.

For this clonotype: Just one base apart from a much larger clone, this may be a read error. The V and J genes are TRBV7-6 and TRBJ2-7; D might be TRBD1 or TRBD2, each matching 6 bases. This CDR3 is built from 13 residues. Germline V gene sequence: CDR1 SGHVS, CDR2 FNYEAQ. The V gene lost 7 bases and the J gene lost 0 bases, with 10 bases spanning the gap. CDR3 amino acids: CASTRDISYEQYF. CDR3 in DNA: TGTGCCAGCACGCGGGACATCTCCTACGAGCAGTACTTC.

This clonotype was seen only a few times. This chain uses TRBV5-1 with TRBJ2-7; 8 bases map to TRBD2. V shed 1 base, J shed 2 bases, and the junction held 5 bases outside the gene matches. CDR1 is SGHRS, CDR2 YFSETQ, per germline. The CDR3 runs to 15 residues. The CDR3 protein is CASSLLGSGTYEQYF. The CDR3 DNA is TGCGCCAGCAGCTTGTTGGGTAGCGGGACCTACGAGCAGTACTTC.

This clonotype has at least ten counts. This chain joins TRBV28 and TRBJ1-2; D call uncertain. The CDR3 runs 11 residues. Germline V CDR1 and CDR2: MDHEN, SYDVKM. V was shortened by 5 bases and J by 5 bases, with 6 bases between the two germline ends. The chain's CDR3 is CASSRVYGYTF. The CDR3 bases are TGTGCCAGCAGTCGCGTATATGGCTACACCTTC.

There are many counts of this clonotype. The chain joins TRBV24-1 to TRBJ2-2, with a tentative D call TRBD1 (6 bases). The CDR3 contains 12 residues. The V gene lost 3 bases and the J gene lost 11 bases, with 9 bases spanning the gap. Per the germline V gene, CDR1 is KGHDR and CDR2 is SFDVKD. CDR3 amino acids: CATSDPGEELFF. The CDR3 nucleotides are TGTGCCACCAGTGATCCAGGGGAAGAGCTGTTTTTT.

This clonotype was observed many times. The V and J genes are TRBV20-1 and TRBJ1-2; possibly TRBD1 for D (6 bases). Germline-derived CDR1 and CDR2 are DFQATT and SNEGSKA (reference sequence). The CDR3 contains 12 residues. V dropped 4 bases and J dropped 4 bases, with 10 bases sitting between them. The chain's CDR3 is CSANEGGYGYTF. The CDR3 DNA is TGCAGTGCTAATGAAGGGGGCTATGGCTACACCTTC.